Shown below are 2 T cell receptor beta chains from a single sample sequenced in a study of molecular identifiers for immune sequencing clone quantification. TCRdb reprocessed the PCR reads with MiXCR, giving one entry per CDR3 protein. This sample carries about 320,000 distinct CDR3 sequences, roughly a fifth of them seen once, and the ten largest clones take 0.81%. Input material: naive CD8+ T cells from blood, with Jurkat cell RNA spiked in. Subset described: FACS-sorted CD8+CD4-CCR7+CD45RA+ naive T cells. These receptors all come from a human donor in good health. Some libraries in this study had Jurkat cell RNA spiked in.

This rearrangement joins TRBV6-2 or TRBV6-3 to TRBJ2-7; TRBD1 matches 8 bases. CDR3 length equals 14 residues. Trimming at V came to 2 bases and at J to 5 bases, leaving 5 bases not matched to a gene. Germline V lookup: CDR1 MNHEY, CDR2 SVGEGT. As DNA, the CDR3 is TGTGCCAGCAGTTACAGACAGGGGAGCGACGAGCAGTACTTC. This translates into CASSYRQGSDEQYF.

Ten or more counts support this clonotype. The chain recombines TRBV29-1 with TRBJ1-5; D remains ambiguous. This CDR3 has 18 residues. Trimming removed 6 bases at V and 0 bases at J, with 24 bases between. CDR1 is SQVTM and CDR2 is ANQGSEA in the germline V gene. The CDR3 DNA reads as TGCAGCGTGCCAGTGTTACTCGCGGGGAAACATAGCAATCAGCCCCAGCATTTT. Translation: CSVPVLLAGKHSNQPQHF.